The T cell receptor (beta chain) described here comes from a study of beta chain features in type 1 diabetes. CD45RO/CCR7/CD25/CD127/CD95/CD27 sorting isolated CD4+ naive, central memory, regulatory and stem cell-like memory cells. The table lists this clone with a few counts. Its antigen remains unidentified. General study points: Within each of all four CD4+ subsets, Type 1 diabetes patients had TCRB CDR3s that were moderately but significantly shorter.

Isolated RNA was reverse transcribed in full, so expressed TCRB transcripts were sequenced. Only in-frame clones appear in the TCRdb table, and some are missing; sequencing was by immunoSEQ multiplex PCR. The table has about 640,000 clones, roughly 12% seen once. Trimming took 0 bases from V and 1 from J, leaving 14 bases between them. There are 17 residues in the CDR3. The germline gives CDR1 LGHNT, CDR2 FRNRAP. V is TRBV12-5 and J is TRBJ2-3; tentatively, D is TRBD1 or TRBD2 (5 bases each). The sequence came from a man under 40 with type 1 diabetes. What was sequenced was naive CD4+ T cells from blood. The CDR3 here is CASGLVLGRGGTDTQYF. Written as DNA, the CDR3 is TGTGCTAGTGGTTTGGTACTAGGGCGAGGGGGCACAGATACGCAGTATTTT.